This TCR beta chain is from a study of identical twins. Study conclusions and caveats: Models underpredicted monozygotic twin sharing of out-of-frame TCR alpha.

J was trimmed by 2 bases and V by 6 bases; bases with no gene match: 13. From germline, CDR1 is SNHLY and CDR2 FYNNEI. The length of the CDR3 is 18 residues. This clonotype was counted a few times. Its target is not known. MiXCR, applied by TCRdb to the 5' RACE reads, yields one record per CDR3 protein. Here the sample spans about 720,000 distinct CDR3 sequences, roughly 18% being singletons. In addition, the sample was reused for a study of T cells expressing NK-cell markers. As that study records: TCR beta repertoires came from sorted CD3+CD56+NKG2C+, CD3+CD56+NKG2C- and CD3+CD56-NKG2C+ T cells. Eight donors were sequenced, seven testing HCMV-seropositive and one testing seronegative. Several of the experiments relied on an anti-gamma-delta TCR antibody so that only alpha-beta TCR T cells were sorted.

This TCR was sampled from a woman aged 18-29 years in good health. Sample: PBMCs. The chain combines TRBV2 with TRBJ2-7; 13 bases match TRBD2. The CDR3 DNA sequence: TGTGCCAGCAGCCAACGCCCCGGGACTAGCGGGGCCGCCTACGAGCAGTACTTC. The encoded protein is CASSQRPGTSGAAYEQYF.